The T cell receptor beta chain described here comes from a study of regulatory T cells in long-lasting Graves disease. The length of the CDR3 is 13 residues. The ends were cut back, 3 bases at V and 2 bases at J, with 8 bases in the middle. Germline V lookup: CDR1 ENHRY, CDR2 SYGVKD. In this sample, this clonotype turned up many times. To make TCR beta libraries, researchers used iRepertoire HTBI primers and Arm-PCR of CDR3 regions. Authors' processing steps: In the combined samples, around 60 TRBV and more than 11 TRBJ segments were identified. Via MiXCR, TCRdb re-called the multiplex PCR reads, giving one row per CDR3 protein. The V and J calls here are based on TCRdb, not the publication. The data contain roughly 560,000 distinct CDR3 sequences, 16% of them singletons. As for time point: newly diagnosed GD, antithyroid drugs for less than 3 months. The TCR library used RNA extracted from PBMCs. The diagnosis of Graves' disease used American Thyroid Association guidelines.

This same sample was also taken into another study, of T cells in Graves' hyperthyroidism and ophthalmopathy. That work states: First-round RT-PCR targeting the TCR CDR3 was performed with the HTBI primer set. Blood also showed most of the thyroid clonotypes that were expanded above 0.001.

The receptor was isolated from a woman aged 35-60 years with Graves disease. V gene TRBV10-3 combines with J gene TRBJ2-7, with a weak D call TRBD1 (6 bases). Sequences were derived from peripheral blood mononuclear cells (PBMCs), sampled at new diagnosis, from a patient treated with antithyroid drugs. The CDR3 reads CAISDRTAYEQYF. The CDR3 nucleotides are TGTGCCATCAGTGACCGGACAGCCTACGAGCAGTACTTC.